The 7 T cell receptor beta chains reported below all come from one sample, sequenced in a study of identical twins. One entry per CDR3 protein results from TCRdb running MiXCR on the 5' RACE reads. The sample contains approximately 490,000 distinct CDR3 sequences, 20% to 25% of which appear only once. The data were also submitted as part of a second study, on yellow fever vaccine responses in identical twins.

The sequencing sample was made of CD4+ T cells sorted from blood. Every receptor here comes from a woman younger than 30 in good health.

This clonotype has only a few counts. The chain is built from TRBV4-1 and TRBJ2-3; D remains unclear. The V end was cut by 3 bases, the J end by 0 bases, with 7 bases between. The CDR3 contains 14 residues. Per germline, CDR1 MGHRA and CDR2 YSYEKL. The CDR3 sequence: CASSQRVSTDTQYF. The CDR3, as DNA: TGCGCCAGCAGCCAGAGAGTTAGCACAGATACGCAGTATTTT.

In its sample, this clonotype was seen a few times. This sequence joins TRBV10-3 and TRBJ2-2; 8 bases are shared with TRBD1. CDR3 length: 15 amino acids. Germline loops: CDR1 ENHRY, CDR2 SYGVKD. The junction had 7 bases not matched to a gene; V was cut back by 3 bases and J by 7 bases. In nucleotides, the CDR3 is TGTGCCATCAGTGACGGACAGGGTCGAGGCGGGGAGCTGTTTTTT. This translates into CAISDGQGRGGELFF.

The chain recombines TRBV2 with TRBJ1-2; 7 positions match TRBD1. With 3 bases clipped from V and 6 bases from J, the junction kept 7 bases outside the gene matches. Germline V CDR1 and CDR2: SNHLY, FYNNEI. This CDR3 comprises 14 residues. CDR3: CASSDLTGSNGYTF. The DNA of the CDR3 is TGTGCCAGCAGTGACCTGACAGGGTCGAATGGCTACACCTTC.

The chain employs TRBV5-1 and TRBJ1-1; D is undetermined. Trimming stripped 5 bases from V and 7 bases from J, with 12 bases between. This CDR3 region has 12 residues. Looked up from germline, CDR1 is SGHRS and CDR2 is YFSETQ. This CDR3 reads CASRDRSDEAFF. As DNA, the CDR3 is TGCGCCAGCAGGGATCGCTCCGATGAAGCTTTCTTT.

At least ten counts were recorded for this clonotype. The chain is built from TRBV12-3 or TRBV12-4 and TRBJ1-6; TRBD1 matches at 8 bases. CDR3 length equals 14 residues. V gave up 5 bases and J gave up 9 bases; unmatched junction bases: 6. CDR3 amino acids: CASSAGTGSSPLHF. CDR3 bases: TGTGCCAGCAGTGCCGGGACAGGAAGTTCACCCCTCCACTTT.

In DNA, the CDR3 is TGTGCCACCAGTGATCCAGGGACTAGCGGGATCTACAATGAGCAGTTCTTC. Translated, it gives CATSDPGTSGIYNEQFF. The V and J genes are TRBV24-1 and TRBJ2-1, with TRBD2 identical over 13 bases. V gave up 3 bases and J gave up 3 bases; unmatched junction bases: 4. There are 17 residues in the CDR3. Germline CDR1 reads KGHDR; CDR2 reads SFDVKD.

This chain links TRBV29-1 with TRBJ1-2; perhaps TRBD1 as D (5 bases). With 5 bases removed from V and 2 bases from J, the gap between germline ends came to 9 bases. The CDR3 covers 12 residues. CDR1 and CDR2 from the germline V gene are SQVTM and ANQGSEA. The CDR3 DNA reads TGCAGCGTTAGTCGGGGGAACTATGGCTACACCTTC. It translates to CSVSRGNYGYTF.